The clone carrying this T cell receptor beta chain was picked up one time. V dropped 5 bases and J dropped 3 bases, with 19 bases sitting between them. This CDR3 is built from 16 residues. Germline V gene data show CDR1 as ENHRY and CDR2 as SYGVKD. This sample was taken from a study of blood T cell repertoires in COVID-19. Sequencing used immunoSEQ multiplex PCR; TCRdb keeps in-frame clones, though not all of them. This sample yields about 430,000 clones, of which 80% to 90% are seen a single time; about 1.1% belongs to the top ten. The chain is built from TRBV10-3 and TRBJ1-1, with a possible D match to TRBD1 (6 bases). This receptor was identified in a young man who had recovered from COVID-19. The sample comprised PBMCs or T cells enriched from blood (not recorded which). The CDR3 sequence is CAISYKEGGGYTEAFF. The CDR3 DNA reads TGTGCCATCAGTTACAAGGAGGGGGGAGGGTACACTGAAGCTTTCTTT.